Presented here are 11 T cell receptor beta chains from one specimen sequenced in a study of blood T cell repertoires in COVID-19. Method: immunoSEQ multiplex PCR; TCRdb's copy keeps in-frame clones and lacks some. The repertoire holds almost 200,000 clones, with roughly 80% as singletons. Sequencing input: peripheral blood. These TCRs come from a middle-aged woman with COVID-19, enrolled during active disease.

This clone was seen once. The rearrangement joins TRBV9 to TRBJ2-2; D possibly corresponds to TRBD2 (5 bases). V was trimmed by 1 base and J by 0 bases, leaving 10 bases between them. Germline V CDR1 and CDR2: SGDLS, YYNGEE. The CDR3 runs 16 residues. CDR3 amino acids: CASSVQSGPNTGELFF. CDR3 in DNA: TGTGCCAGCAGCGTACAAAGCGGCCCGAACACCGGGGAGCTGTTTTTT.

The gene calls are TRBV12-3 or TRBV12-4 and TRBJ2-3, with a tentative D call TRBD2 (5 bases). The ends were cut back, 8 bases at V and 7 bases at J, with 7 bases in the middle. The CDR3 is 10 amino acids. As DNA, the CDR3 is TGTGCCAGCGGGAGCTATACGCAGTATTTT. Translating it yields CASGSYTQYF.

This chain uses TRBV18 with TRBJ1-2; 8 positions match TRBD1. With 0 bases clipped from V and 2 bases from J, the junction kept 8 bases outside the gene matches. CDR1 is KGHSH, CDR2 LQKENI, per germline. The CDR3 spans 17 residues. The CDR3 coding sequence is TGTGCCAGCTCACCACCGGGACAGGCCGTCCTCAACTATGGCTACACCTTC. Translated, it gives CASSPPGQAVLNYGYTF.

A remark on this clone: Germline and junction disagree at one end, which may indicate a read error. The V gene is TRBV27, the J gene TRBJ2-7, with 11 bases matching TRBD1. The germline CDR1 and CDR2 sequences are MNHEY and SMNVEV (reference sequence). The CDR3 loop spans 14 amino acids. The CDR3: CASSPGTGGYGQYF. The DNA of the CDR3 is TGTGCCAGCAGTCCCGGGACAGGGGGGTACGGGCAGTACTTC.

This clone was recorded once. In DNA form, the CDR3 reads TGTGCCAGCAGTTTTACCCGGGACAGAACAAACACTGAAGCTTTCTTT. Translating gives CASSFTRDRTNTEAFF. J is TRBJ1-1 and V is TRBV6-5; TRBD1 agrees at 7 bases. This CDR3 has 16 amino acids. Germline loops: CDR1 MNHEY, CDR2 SVGAGI. The V segment lost 4 bases and the J segment 2 bases; nucleotides outside the gene matches: 10.

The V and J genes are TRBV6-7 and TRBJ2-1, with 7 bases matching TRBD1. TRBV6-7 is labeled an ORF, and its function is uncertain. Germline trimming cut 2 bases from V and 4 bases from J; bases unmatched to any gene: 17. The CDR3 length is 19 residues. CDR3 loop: CASSYPNRDGTVRYNEQFF. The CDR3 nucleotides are TGTGCCAGCAGTTACCCGAATCGGGACGGGACAGTCCGATACAATGAGCAGTTCTTC.

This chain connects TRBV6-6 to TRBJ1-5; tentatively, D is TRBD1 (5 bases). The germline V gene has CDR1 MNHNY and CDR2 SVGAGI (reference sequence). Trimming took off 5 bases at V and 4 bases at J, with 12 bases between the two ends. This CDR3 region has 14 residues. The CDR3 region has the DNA TGTGCCAGCAGTCAGGGTGGAGGGAATCAGCCCCAGCATTTT. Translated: CASSQGGGNQPQHF.

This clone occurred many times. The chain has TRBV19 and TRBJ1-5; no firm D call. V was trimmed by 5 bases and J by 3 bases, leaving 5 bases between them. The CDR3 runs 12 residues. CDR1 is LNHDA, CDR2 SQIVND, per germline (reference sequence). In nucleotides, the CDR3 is TGTGCCAGTAGTTTCCTCAATCAGCCCCAGCATTTT. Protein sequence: CASSFLNQPQHF.

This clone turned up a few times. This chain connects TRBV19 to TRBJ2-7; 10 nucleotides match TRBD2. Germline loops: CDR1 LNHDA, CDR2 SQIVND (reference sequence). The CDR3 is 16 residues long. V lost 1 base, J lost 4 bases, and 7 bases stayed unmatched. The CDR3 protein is CASSIGPTSGPYEQYF. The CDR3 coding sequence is TGTGCCAGTAGTATAGGCCCGACTAGCGGGCCTTACGAGCAGTACTTC.

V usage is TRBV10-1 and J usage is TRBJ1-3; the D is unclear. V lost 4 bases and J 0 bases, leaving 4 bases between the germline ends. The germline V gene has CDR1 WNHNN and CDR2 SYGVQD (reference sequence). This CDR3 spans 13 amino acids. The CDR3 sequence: CASSVSSGNTIYF. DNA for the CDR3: TGCGCCAGCAGTGTGAGCTCTGGAAACACCATATATTTT.

The CDR3 is CAVGTSGSPAYEQYF. The CDR3 DNA follows: TGTGCTGTGGGGACTAGCGGGTCGCCCGCCTACGAGCAGTACTTC. The rearrangement joins TRBV27 to TRBJ2-7; 12 bases map to TRBD2. The CDR3 totals 15 residues. Looked up from germline, CDR1 is MNHEY and CDR2 is SMNVEV (reference sequence).